A selection of T cell receptor beta chains follows, all from one sample in a study of blood T cell repertoires in COVID-19. The table came from immunoSEQ multiplex PCR; TCRdb's copy has only in-frame clones and leaves some out. This table has about 59,000 clones, about four fifths appearing once. The sequencing sample was made of peripheral blood. The receptor set was obtained from a woman of 80 years or more with active or convalescent COVID-19. CDR3s include the opening cysteine and the closing phenylalanine or tryptophan. A D gene is named only where the DNA matches it firmly. Only some rows state a clone size, as once, few, many or a class for expanded clones.

>TRBJ2-1|few|-|TRBV18
CASSRYGYNEQFF
TGTGCCAGCTCACGATACGGGTACAATGAGCAGTTCTTC
>TRBJ1-6|few|-|TRBV15
CATSRALGRVGFNSPLHF
TGTGCCACCAGCAGAGCCCTCGGCAGGGTGGGGTTTAATTCACCCCTCCACTTT
>TRBJ2-2|-|-|TRBV5-6
CASSLALNTGELFF
TGTGCCAGCAGCTTGGCCCTGAACACCGGGGAGCTGTTTTTT
>TRBJ1-2|-|TRBD1|TRBV19
CASSIADRGRFGYTF
TGTGCCAGTAGTATAGCGGACAGGGGAAGGTTTGGCTACACCTTC
>TRBJ1-5|-|-|TRBV15
CATSSNQVSYSNQPQHF
TGTGCCACCAGCTCAAACCAGGTGTCATATAGCAATCAGCCCCAGCATTTT
>TRBJ2-3|-|TRBD1|TRBV7-8
CASSFQGADTQYF
TGTGCCAGCAGCTTCCAGGGGGCAGATACGCAGTATTTT
>TRBJ1-4|-|-|TRBV6-5
CASSYRGRGLNEKLFF
TGTGCCAGCAGTTACAGGGGGAGGGGACTTAATGAAAAACTGTTTTTT
>TRBJ2-7|-|TRBD2|TRBV27
CASSRTSARYEQYF
TGTGCCAGCAGTCGCACTAGCGCCCGCTACGAGCAGTACTTC
>TRBJ1-5|once|TRBD1|TRBV7-2
CASSSTGVNQPQHF
TGTGCCAGCAGCTCGACAGGGGTTAATCAGCCCCAGCATTTT
>TRBJ1-2|-|TRBD1|TRBV6-4
CASSEQGGGGYTF
TGTGCCAGCAGTGAACAGGGGGGAGGCGGCTACACCTTC
>TRBJ2-7|once|-|TRBV6-5
CASLLGTFPYEQYF
TGTGCCAGCTTACTGGGGACATTTCCCTACGAGCAGTACTTC
>TRBJ2-3|few|-|TRBV6-5
CASSYSGETDTQYF
TGTGCCAGCAGTTACTCAGGGGAAACAGATACGCAGTATTTT
>TRBJ2-5|-|-|TRBV14
CASSQLSREETQYF
TGTGCCAGCAGCCAACTTAGTCGGGAAGAGACCCAGTACTTC
>TRBJ1-1|-|-|TRBV6-4
CASSREGGGTEAFF
TGTGCCAGCAGCCGGGAGGGAGGGGGCACTGAAGCTTTCTTT
>TRBJ1-3|-|-|TRBV5-4
CASSLRLNVDTLSEGNTIYF
TGTGCCAGCAGCTTACGTCTTAATGTGGACACTCTTTCGGAAGGAAACACCATATATTTT
>TRBJ2-7|-|TRBD2|TRBV6-5
CASTWGGYEQYF
TGTGCCAGCACCTGGGGGGGCTACGAGCAGTACTTC
>TRBJ2-2|-|TRBD2|TRBV9
CASSVEASGESLTGELFF
TGTGCCAGCAGCGTAGAAGCTAGCGGGGAGTCCTTGACCGGGGAGCTGTTTTTT
>TRBJ2-3|-|TRBD2|TRBV19
CASSWGLVHADTQYF
TGTGCCAGCTCCTGGGGACTAGTTCATGCAGATACGCAGTATTTT
>TRBJ2-7|-|TRBD1|TRBV7-2
CASSIRGQGIINEQYF
TGTGCCAGCAGCATTAGGGGGCAGGGGATAATCAACGAGCAGTACTTC
>TRBJ2-7|-|-|TRBV11-2
CASSLGPQGYEQYF
TGTGCCAGCAGCTTAGGGCCACAGGGTTACGAGCAGTACTTC
>TRBJ2-3|-|-|TRBV6-5
CASSYSELVGTDTQYF
TGTGCCAGCAGTTACTCGGAGTTAGTGGGCACAGATACGCAGTATTTT
>TRBJ1-6|-|TRBD1|TRBV19
CASSIGDRVNSPLHF
TGTGCCAGTAGTATCGGGGACAGGGTTAATTCACCCCTCCACTTT
>TRBJ2-3|-|-|TRBV7-3
CASKDSTTDTQYF
TGTGCCAGCAAGGACAGCACCACAGATACGCAGTATTTT
>TRBJ1-5|-|TRBD1|TRBV25-1
CASITNRGSKDQPQHF
TGTGCCAGCATTACTAACAGGGGATCGAAGGATCAGCCCCAGCATTTT
>TRBJ2-4|-|TRBD1|TRBV7-2
CASSLEGAVAKNIQYF
TGTGCCAGCAGCTTAGAGGGGGCAGTAGCCAAAAACATTCAGTACTTC
>TRBJ2-7|once|TRBD1|TRBV6-2/TRBV6-3
CASSNRDRGNEQYF
TGTGCCAGCAGTAACCGGGACAGGGGAAACGAGCAGTACTTC
>TRBJ1-4|-|-|TRBV7-2
CASSSLSWGANEKLFF
TGTGCCAGCAGCTCCCTTAGTTGGGGCGCTAATGAAAAACTGTTTTTT
>TRBJ1-2|-|TRBD1|TRBV28
CASSLWQGANGYTF
TGTGCCAGCAGTTTATGGCAGGGGGCCAATGGCTACACCTTC
>TRBJ2-3|-|TRBD1|TRBV6-5
CASTPTGGAADTQYF
TGTGCCAGCACCCCAACAGGGGGCGCAGCGGATACGCAGTATTTT
>TRBJ1-2|few|TRBD1|TRBV28
CASSFLQGAFGYTF
TGTGCCAGCAGTTTTCTCCAGGGGGCTTTTGGCTACACCTTC
>TRBJ1-1|-|-|TRBV21-1
CASSPNGRDSLNTEAFF
TGTGCCAGCAGCCCTAACGGCCGGGATTCATTGAACACTGAAGCTTTCTTT
>TRBJ1-3|few|-|TRBV29-1
CSVRPSSGNTIYF
TGCAGCGTTCGCCCGAGCTCTGGAAACACCATATATTTT
>TRBJ2-1|-|-|TRBV6-5
CASSDHPGGRVF
TGTGCCAGCAGCGATCATCCGGGGGGCAGAGTCTTC
>TRBJ1-2|-|TRBD1|TRBV28
CASSTQGGLSWYTF
TGTGCCAGCAGCACACAGGGGGGGCTCTCTTGGTACACCTTC
>TRBJ2-1|-|-|TRBV28
CASSLSQGNEQFF
TGTGCCAGCAGTTTAAGCCAGGGCAATGAGCAGTTCTTC
>TRBJ1-6|-|-|TRBV15
CATSRDLNSPLHF
TGTGCCACCAGCAGAGATCTTAATTCACCCCTCCACTTT
>TRBJ2-1|once|TRBD1|TRBV6-5
CASSKTGVNEQFF
TGTGCCAGCAGTAAAACAGGGGTCAATGAGCAGTTCTTC
>TRBJ1-2|-|-|TRBV16
CASSQFSQGYYGYTF
TGTGCCAGCAGCCAATTTTCCCAGGGCTACTATGGCTACACCTTC
>TRBJ2-7|once|-|TRBV7-2
CASSLGLRAGASYEQYF
TGTGCCAGCAGCTTAGGGTTAAGGGCAGGGGCCTCCTACGAGCAGTACTTC
>TRBJ2-5|many|TRBD1|TRBV7-9
CGWRQGEETQYF
TGCGGGTGGAGACAGGGTGAAGAGACCCAGTACTTC
>TRBJ1-6|-|-|TRBV21-1
CASSKALGQDSPLHF
TGTGCCAGCAGCAAAGCGCTTGGGCAGGATTCACCCCTCCACTTT
>TRBJ1-1|-|TRBD1|TRBV13
CASSLGDRVNTEAFF
TGTGCCAGCAGCTTAGGGGACAGGGTGAACACTGAAGCTTTCTTT
>TRBJ2-1|-|TRBD1|TRBV5-1
CASSLASGTGYNEQFF
TGCGCCAGCAGCTTGGCATCCGGGACAGGCTACAATGAGCAGTTCTTC
>TRBJ1-6|-|TRBD1|TRBV6-2/TRBV6-3
CASSSRDRGNSPLHF
TGTGCCAGCAGTTCCCGGGACAGGGGCAATTCACCCCTCCACTTT